This T cell receptor beta chain was captured in a study of T-cell memory formation after mild COVID-19. One entry per CDR3 protein, called by TCRdb with MiXCR from the 5' RACE reads. In the table there are hundreds of thousands of distinct CDR3 sequences, less than 25% of which are singletons. This clonotype has just one count. There are 16 residues in the CDR3. Germline V CDR1 and CDR2: MNHNS, SASEGT. V lost 6 bases to trimming and J lost 4 bases, with 21 bases between them. Sample: PBMCs or a T cell subset sorted from them (not recorded which). This clonotype originated in an adult woman who had mild COVID-19 (a few samples of this study predate the infection). Cell type and time point are not known. The chain is built from TRBV6-1 and TRBJ1-1, with D hard to call. The CDR3 DNA follows: TGTGCCAGCAGCCCCATAATGGGAACGAGGGTCACTGAAGCTTTCTTT. Encoded protein: CASSPIMGTRVTEAFF.